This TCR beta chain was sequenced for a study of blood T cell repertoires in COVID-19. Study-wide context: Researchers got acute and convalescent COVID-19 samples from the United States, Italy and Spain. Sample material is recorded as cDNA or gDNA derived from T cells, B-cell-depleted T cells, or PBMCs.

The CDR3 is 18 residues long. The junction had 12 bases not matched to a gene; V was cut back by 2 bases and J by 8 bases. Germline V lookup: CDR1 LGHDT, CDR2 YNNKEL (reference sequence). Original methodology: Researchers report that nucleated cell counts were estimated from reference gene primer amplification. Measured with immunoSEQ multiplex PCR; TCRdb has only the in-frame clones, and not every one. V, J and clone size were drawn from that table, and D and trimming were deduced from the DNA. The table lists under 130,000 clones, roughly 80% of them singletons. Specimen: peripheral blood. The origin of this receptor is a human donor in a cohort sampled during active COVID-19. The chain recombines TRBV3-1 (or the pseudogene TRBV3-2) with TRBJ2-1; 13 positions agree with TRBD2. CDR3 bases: TGTGCCAGCAGCCAATACGGACTAGCGGGGGACCGTTCCGATGAGCAGTTCTTC. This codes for CASSQYGLAGDRSDEQFF.